This paragraph reports one T cell receptor (beta chain). The CDR3 consists of 15 residues. The V segment lost 5 bases and the J segment 4 bases; nucleotides outside the gene matches: 10. Germline V gene sequence: CDR1 SGHVS, CDR2 FQNEAQ. The sample originates from a study of blood T cell repertoires in COVID-19. For the study at large: Acute and convalescent COVID-19 specimens originated in the United States, Italy and Spain. The analysed material was cDNA or gDNA that came from T cells, B-cell-depleted T cells, or PBMCs.

The study drew participants aged about 18 to 95 years from some 25 US areas. Original processing notes: Counts of nucleated cells, estimated from reference gene primer amplification, were obtained. TCRdb's table, derived via immunoSEQ multiplex PCR, lists solely in-frame clones and lacks some. The DNA was the basis for D and trimming; V, J and clone size are from that table. Of under 200,000 clones detected, 82% appear once; the ten largest clones hold about 5%. The chain is built from TRBV7-8 and TRBJ1-2, with TRBD1 identical over 7 bases. Source material: PBMCs or T cells enriched from blood (not recorded which). The receptor comes from a woman between 55 and 75 years old with acute COVID-19. CDR3 residues: CASSGGTATRYGYTF. CDR3 coding DNA: TGTGCCAGCAGCGGCGGGACAGCAACCCGCTATGGCTACACCTTC.